The 26 T cell receptor beta chains presented below share a single source sample, sequenced in a study of molecular identifiers for immune sequencing clone quantification. TCRdb analysed the PCR reads with MiXCR anew, one entry per CDR3 protein. In the table there are under 100,000 distinct CDR3 sequences, nearly 25% of which are singletons. The sample taken for sequencing was naive CD8+ T cells from blood, with Jurkat cell RNA spiked in. Stated subset: FACS-sorted CD8+CD4-CCR7+CD45RA+ naive T cells. These receptors were obtained from a human donor in good health. Some libraries in this study had Jurkat cell RNA spiked in.

The rearrangement uses TRBV10-3 and TRBJ1-5; a weak D match, TRBD1 (5 bases). Between the trimmed V and J ends, which lost 2 bases and 0 bases, there was a span of 5 bases. CDR1 and CDR2 from the germline V gene are ENHRY and SYGVKD. This CDR3 spans 14 amino acids. The chain's CDR3 is CAISEGGSNQPQHF. The CDR3 DNA is TGTGCCATCAGTGAGGGGGGTAGCAATCAGCCCCAGCATTTT.

This clonotype occurred many times. The chain has TRBV5-4 and TRBJ2-3; 7 nucleotides agree with TRBD1. CDR1 is SGHNT, CDR2 YYREEE, per germline (reference sequence). The ends lost 5 bases at V and 4 bases at J; junction bases unmatched: 10. The CDR3 sequence is 15 residues long. For the CDR3, the DNA is TGTGCCAGCAGACTTACAGGGGACGGGCCAGATACGCAGTATTTT. Its protein product is CASRLTGDGPDTQYF.

Remarks on this clonotype: The junction shows a germline mismatch at one end, possibly a read error. The rearrangement uses TRBV5-3 and TRBJ2-4; 11 bases match TRBD2. TRBV5-3 is marked as an open reading frame, function uncertain. CDR3 size: 18 residues. The CDR3 loop is CASSFGSGGAIAKNIRYF. CDR3 in DNA: TGTGCCAGCAGCTTTGGTAGCGGGGGGGCCATAGCCAAAAACATTCGGTACTTC.

This clonotype occurred a few times. Written as DNA, the CDR3 is TGTGCCACCAGTGACCGGACAGGGGTCCACACAGATACGCAGTATTTT. Protein product: CATSDRTGVHTDTQYF. V usage is TRBV24-1 and J usage is TRBJ2-3; TRBD1 matches 9 bases. The CDR3 is 16 residues long. V dropped 4 bases and J dropped 2; count of bases not matched to a gene: 6. Germline lookup yields CDR1 KGHDR and CDR2 SFDVKD.

The chain has TRBV6-5 and TRBJ2-2; D might be TRBD1 (5 bases). Trimming removed 3 bases from V and 3 bases from J, with 11 bases in between. This CDR3 has 15 residues. CDR1 MNHEY and CDR2 SVGAGI come from the germline V gene. The CDR3: CASSYYMGHTGELFF. The CDR3 DNA reads TGTGCCAGCAGTTATTACATGGGGCACACCGGGGAGCTGTTTTTT.

With respect to this clonotype: A much larger clone lies one base from this, so it may be a read error. V usage is TRBV29-1 and J usage is TRBJ1-2, with D perhaps TRBD1 (6 bases). Looked up from germline, CDR1 is SQVTM and CDR2 is ANQGSEA. The CDR3 runs 11 residues. The CDR3 sequence: CGGRTAYGYTF. The CDR3, as DNA: TGCGGCGGTAGGACAGCTTATGGCTACACCTTC.

V and J are TRBV6-2 or TRBV6-3 and TRBJ1-3; possibly TRBD1 for D (6 bases). Trimming shortened V by 5 bases and J by 0 bases, and 14 bases separated the two germline ends. Looked up from germline, CDR1 is MNHEY and CDR2 is SVGEGT. The CDR3 consists of 16 residues. Written as DNA, the CDR3 is TGTGCCAGCAGTGTGACAGGACCCTACTCTGGAAACACCATATATTTT. Its protein is CASSVTGPYSGNTIYF.

The chain uses TRBV7-9 and TRBJ2-5; D may be TRBD1 or TRBD2 (6 bases each). The V gene's germline CDR1 is SEHNR and CDR2 FQNEAQ (reference sequence). CDR3 size: 15 residues. V lost 2 bases to trimming and J lost 2 bases, with 12 bases between them. CDR3 DNA: TGTGCCAGCAGCTTATTACGGGGGCAACAAGAGACCCAGTACTTC. Translation gives CASSLLRGQQETQYF.

This sequence joins TRBV19 and TRBJ1-3, with D perhaps TRBD1 (5 bases). V was cut by 7 bases and J by 4 bases, with 11 bases left in between. CDR1 is LNHDA, CDR2 SQIVND, per germline (reference sequence). The CDR3 contains 13 residues. This chain's CDR3 is CASNPGSGNTIYF. The CDR3 bases are TGTGCCAGTAATCCAGGGTCGGGAAACACCATATATTTT.

Turning to this clonotype: This may be a read error, as it is one base from a much larger clone. The CDR3 DNA is TGTGCCAGCAGCCAGTTTAGCAATCAGCCCCTGCATTTT. It codes for CASSQFSNQPLHF. The V and J genes are TRBV27 and TRBJ1-5; D gene uncertain. This CDR3 has 13 amino acids. CDR1 is MNHEY and CDR2 is SMNVEV in the germline V gene (reference sequence).

Comments on this clonotype: A much larger clone differs from this one at a single base, so this may be a read error. The chain uses TRBV12-3 or TRBV12-4 and TRBJ1-1; 9 bases agree with TRBD1. This CDR3 is built from 14 residues. CDR3 loop: CASRGTGRNTEASF. The CDR3 DNA sequence: TGTGCCAGCAGGGGGACAGGGCGGAACACTGAAGCTTCCTTT.

This chain links TRBV14 with TRBJ2-7, with D perhaps matching TRBD1 (5 bases). From germline, CDR1 is SGHDN and CDR2 FVKESK. Between the trimmed V and J ends, which lost 0 bases and 5 bases, there was a span of 11 bases. The CDR3 extends over 14 amino acids. CDR3 loop: CASSQDLRAHEQYF. The CDR3 bases are TGTGCCAGCAGCCAAGATCTCAGGGCCCACGAGCAGTACTTC.

This clonotype was detected ten times or more. The genes are TRBV6-2 or TRBV6-3 and TRBJ1-1; D unclear. V shed 6 bases and J shed 3 bases, with 11 bases lying between them. The germline V gene encodes CDR1 MNHEY and CDR2 SVGEGT. The CDR3 length is 13 residues. CDR3 DNA sequence: TGTGCCAGCAGCCCCGGACGGTACACTGAAGCTTTCTTT. Translation: CASSPGRYTEAFF.

This clonotype occurred many times. The rearrangement uses TRBV27 and TRBJ1-1; D is perhaps TRBD1 (5 bases). The germline V and J ends were trimmed by 5 bases and 3 bases, with 10 bases remaining between them. This CDR3 comprises 13 residues. CDR1 is MNHEY and CDR2 is SMNVEV in the germline V gene (reference sequence). The CDR3 sequence is CASSQQVHTEAFF. The CDR3 region has the DNA TGTGCCAGCAGTCAACAGGTACACACTGAAGCTTTCTTT.

This clonotype was detected many times. This chain links TRBV4-2 with TRBJ2-7; D might be TRBD2 (6 bases). Trimming shortened V by 4 bases and J by 1 base, and 11 bases separated the two germline ends. This CDR3 has 14 residues. Germline V gives CDR1 LGHNA, CDR2 YNFKEQ. The CDR3 sequence is CASSPTRGSYEQYF. Here the CDR3 DNA reads TGTGCCAGCAGCCCGACCCGGGGGTCCTACGAGCAGTACTTC.

This clonotype was found a few times. The rearrangement joins TRBV11-2 to TRBJ2-7, with 8 bases identical to TRBD1. This CDR3 region has 15 residues. Germline trimming cut 5 bases from V and 3 bases from J; bases unmatched to any gene: 9. Germline V gene sequence: CDR1 SGHAT, CDR2 FQNNGV. CDR3 sequence reads: CASSRQGQGFYEQYF. As DNA, the CDR3 is TGTGCCAGCAGCCGACAAGGACAGGGATTCTACGAGCAGTACTTC.

On this clonotype: A clone one base away is much larger, so this may be a read error. The chain uses TRBV6-5 and TRBJ1-2; tentatively, D is TRBD1 (5 bases). Germline V gene lookup returns CDR1 MNHEY and CDR2 SVGAGI. The CDR3 length is 16 residues. CDR3 nucleotide sequence: TGTGCCAGCAGTTACTCATTAGAGGGACTCTATAACGGCTACGCCTTC. Residues: CASSYSLEGLYNGYAF.

As to this clonotype: Just one base apart from a much larger clone, this may be a read error. The chain uses TRBV6-1 and TRBJ1-1; no clear D. Germline lookup yields CDR1 MNHNS and CDR2 SASEGT. There are 11 residues in the CDR3. V was trimmed by 4 bases and J by 13 bases, leaving 13 bases between them. The CDR3 DNA is TGTGCCAGCAGTGTAGGAGGACGCGATTTCTTT. Its protein product is CASSVGGRDFF.

The V and J genes are TRBV13 and TRBJ2-7; D not certain. This CDR3 spans 13 amino acids. Deletions cut 5 bases from V and 0 bases from J, with 8 bases between. In germline, CDR1 is PRHDT, CDR2 FYEKMQ (reference sequence). CDR3 residues: CASSLESSYEQYF. In DNA form, the CDR3 reads TGTGCCAGCAGCCTTGAAAGCTCCTACGAGCAGTACTTC.

This clonotype has a count of ten or more. The chain has TRBV5-6 and TRBJ2-1, with D possibly being TRBD2 (6 bases). Germline CDR1 reads SGHDT; CDR2 reads YYEEEE. Trimming stripped 4 bases from V and 0 bases from J, with 17 bases between. The CDR3 is 17 amino acids. DNA for the CDR3: TGTGCCAGCAGCCCCTGGACTACCCGGAGCTCCTACAATGAGCAGTTCTTC. Residues: CASSPWTTRSSYNEQFF.

This clonotype was seen a few times. This may come from a read error, since a much larger clone is one base off. The rearrangement links TRBV27 to TRBJ2-7; no firm D call. The germline V gene encodes CDR1 MNHEY and CDR2 SMNVEV (reference sequence). The CDR3 length is 12 residues. Deletions cut 11 bases from V and 2 bases from J, with 13 bases between. CDR3 DNA sequence: TGTGCCGTCAGAGACGGAGCCTACGAGCAGTACTTC. It translates to CAVRDGAYEQYF.

As regards this clonotype: The junction departs from germline at one end; a sequencing error may be responsible. The V call is TRBV7-9, the J call TRBJ1-1; 7 bases agree with TRBD1. In germline, CDR1 is SEHNR, CDR2 FQNEAQ (reference sequence). The CDR3 has 15 residues. This chain's CDR3 is CASSPPGQMNTGAFF. CDR3 in DNA: TGTGCCAGCAGCCCACCGGGACAGATGAACACTGGAGCTTTCTTT. The full variable domain, in which reference TRBV7-9 and TRBJ1-1 provide the parts outside the CDR3, is DTGVSQNPRHKITKRGQNVTFRCDPISEHNRLYWYRQTLGQGPEFLTYFQNEAQLEKSRLLSDRFSAERPKGSFSTLEIQRTEQGDSAMYLCASSPPGQMNTGAFFGQGTRLTVV.

This chain uses TRBV7-6 with TRBJ1-1; weak D call: TRBD1 (5 bases). The CDR3 is 15 amino acids. Germline V gene sequence: CDR1 SGHVS, CDR2 FNYEAQ. V gave up 5 bases and J gave up 5 bases, with 18 bases separating them. The CDR3 sequence: CASSPPRAGGTEAFF. The CDR3 DNA is TGTGCCAGCAGCCCCCCAAGGGCGGGGGGTACTGAAGCTTTCTTT.

The chain combines TRBV15 with TRBJ2-3; D not resolved. Germline V gives CDR1 LNHNV, CDR2 YYDKDF (reference sequence). The germline V and J ends were trimmed by 0 bases and 0 bases, with 1 base remaining between them. This CDR3 is 13 amino acids long. CDR3 nucleotides: TGTGCCACCAGCAGAGAGAGCACAGATACGCAGTATTTT. Residues: CATSRESTDTQYF.

Details on this clonotype: It may be a read error: a sequence one base away is much more abundant. The conserved final phenylalanine or tryptophan is absent from the CDR3, which likely points to a read error. The chain is built from TRBV7-9 and TRBJ2-3, with TRBD2 matching over 9 bases. The CDR3 contains 18 residues. From germline, CDR1 is SEHNR and CDR2 FQNEAQ (reference sequence). V was clipped by 4 bases and J by 0 bases; unmatched bases: 11. This CDR3 reads CASSWDRGAGGSTDTQYL. The CDR3 DNA is TGTGCCAGCAGCTGGGACCGAGGAGCGGGGGGAAGCACAGATACGCAGTATCTT.

CDR3 sequence (DNA): TGTGCCAGCAGCTTAGGGCAAGATACGCAGTATTTT. This codes for CASSLGQDTQYF. The V and J genes are TRBV13 and TRBJ2-3; the D is unclear. Germline CDR1 PRHDT, CDR2 FYEKMQ (reference sequence). Between the trimmed V and J ends, which lost 0 bases and 5 bases, there was a span of 3 bases. This CDR3 is built from 12 residues.